The sequence of this T cell receptor beta chain was determined in a study of blood T cell repertoires in COVID-19. Study in general: Samples of COVID-19 (acute and convalescent) were obtained from the United States, Italy and Spain. In each case, the material was cDNA or gDNA derived from T cells, B-cell-depleted T cells, or PBMCs.

Original processing notes: Scientists estimated how many nucleated cells there were by amplifying reference gene primers. Profiling relied on immunoSEQ multiplex PCR, and the TCRdb table lists in-frame clones only, not all of them. V, J and clone size derive from that table, while D and trimming were established from the DNA sequence. The sample has hundreds of thousands of clones; about 83% are singletons. The CDR3 is made up of 15 amino acids. Germline CDR1 and CDR2: SGHTA and FQGTGA. J lost 1 base, V lost 3 bases, and 3 bases had no gene match. The sample consisted of peripheral blood. This clonotype was sampled from an elderly man with acute or convalescent COVID-19. The chain employs TRBV7-3 and TRBJ2-3; 8 positions match TRBD1. Here the CDR3 DNA reads TGTGCCAGCAGCTTGTCGACAGGGGGCACAGATACGCAGTATTTT. This translates into CASSLSTGGTDTQYF.